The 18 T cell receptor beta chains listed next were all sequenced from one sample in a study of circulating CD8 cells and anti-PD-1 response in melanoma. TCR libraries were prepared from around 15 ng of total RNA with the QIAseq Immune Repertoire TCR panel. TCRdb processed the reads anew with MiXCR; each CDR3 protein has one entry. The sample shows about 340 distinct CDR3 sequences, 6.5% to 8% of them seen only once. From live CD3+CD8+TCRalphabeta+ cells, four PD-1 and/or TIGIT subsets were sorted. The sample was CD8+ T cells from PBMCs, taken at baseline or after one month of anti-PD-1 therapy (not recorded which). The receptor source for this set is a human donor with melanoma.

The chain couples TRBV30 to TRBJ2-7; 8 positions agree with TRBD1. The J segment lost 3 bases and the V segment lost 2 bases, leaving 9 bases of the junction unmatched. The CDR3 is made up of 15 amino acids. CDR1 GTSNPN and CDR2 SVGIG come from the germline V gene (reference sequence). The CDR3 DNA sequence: TGTGCCTGGAGTCCGTGGGGACAGGAGTACTACGAGCAGTACTTC. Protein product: CAWSPWGQEYYEQYF.

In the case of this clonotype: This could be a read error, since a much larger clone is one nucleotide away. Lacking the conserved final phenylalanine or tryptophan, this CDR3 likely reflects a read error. CDR3 sequence: CASSAYTQYS. The CDR3 nucleotides read TGTGCCAGCTCGGCTTATACGCAGTATTCT. The genes are TRBV2 and TRBJ2-3; D is unclear. Germline CDR1 is SNHLY and CDR2 is FYNNEI. The CDR3 has 10 residues. Trimming removed 8 bases at V and 7 bases at J, with 7 bases between.

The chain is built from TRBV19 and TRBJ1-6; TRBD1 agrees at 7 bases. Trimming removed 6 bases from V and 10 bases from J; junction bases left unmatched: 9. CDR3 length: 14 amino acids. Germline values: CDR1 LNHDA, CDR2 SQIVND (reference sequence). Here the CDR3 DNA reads TGTGCCAGTAGCCCAAGACAGGGAGAATCACCCCTCCACTTT. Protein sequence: CASSPRQGESPLHF.

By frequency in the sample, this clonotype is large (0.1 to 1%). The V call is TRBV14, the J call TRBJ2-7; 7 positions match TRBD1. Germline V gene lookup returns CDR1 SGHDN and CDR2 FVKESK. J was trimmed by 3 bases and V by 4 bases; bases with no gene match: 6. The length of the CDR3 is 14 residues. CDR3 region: CASSRERQGYEQYF. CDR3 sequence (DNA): TGTGCCAGCAGCCGAGAACGACAGGGCTACGAGCAGTACTTC.

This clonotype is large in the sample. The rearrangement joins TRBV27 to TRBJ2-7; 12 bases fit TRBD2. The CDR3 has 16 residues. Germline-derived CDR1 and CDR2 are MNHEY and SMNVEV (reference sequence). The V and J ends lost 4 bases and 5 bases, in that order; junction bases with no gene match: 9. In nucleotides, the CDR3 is TGTGCCAGCAGTTCACGGAACGGACTAGCGGGAAACGAGCAGTACTTC. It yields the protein CASSSRNGLAGNEQYF.

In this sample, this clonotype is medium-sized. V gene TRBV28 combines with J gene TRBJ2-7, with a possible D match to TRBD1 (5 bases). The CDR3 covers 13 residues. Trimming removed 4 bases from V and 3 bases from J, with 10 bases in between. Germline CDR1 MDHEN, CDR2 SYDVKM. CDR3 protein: CASSSDIFYEQYF. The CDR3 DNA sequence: TGTGCCAGCAGTTCGGACATCTTCTACGAGCAGTACTTC.

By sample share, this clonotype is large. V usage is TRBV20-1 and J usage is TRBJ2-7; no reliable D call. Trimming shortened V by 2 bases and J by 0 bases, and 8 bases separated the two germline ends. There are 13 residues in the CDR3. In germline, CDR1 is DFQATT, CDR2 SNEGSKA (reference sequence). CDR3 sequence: CSARSRASYEQYF. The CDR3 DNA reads TGCAGTGCTAGAAGCCGGGCCTCCTACGAGCAGTACTTC.

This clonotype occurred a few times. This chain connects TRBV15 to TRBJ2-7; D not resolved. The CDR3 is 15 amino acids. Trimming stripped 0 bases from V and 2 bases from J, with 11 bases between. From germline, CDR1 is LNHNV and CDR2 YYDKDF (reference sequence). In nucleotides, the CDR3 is TGTGCCACCAGCAGAGATCGATACAGAACCTACGAGCAGTACTTC. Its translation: CATSRDRYRTYEQYF.

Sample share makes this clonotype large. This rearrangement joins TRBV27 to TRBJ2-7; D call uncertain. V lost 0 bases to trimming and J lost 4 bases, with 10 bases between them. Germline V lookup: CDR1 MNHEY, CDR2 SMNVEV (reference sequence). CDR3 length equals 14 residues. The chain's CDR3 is CASSLSSASYEQYF. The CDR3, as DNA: TGTGCCAGCAGTTTATCTTCGGCGTCTTACGAGCAGTACTTC.

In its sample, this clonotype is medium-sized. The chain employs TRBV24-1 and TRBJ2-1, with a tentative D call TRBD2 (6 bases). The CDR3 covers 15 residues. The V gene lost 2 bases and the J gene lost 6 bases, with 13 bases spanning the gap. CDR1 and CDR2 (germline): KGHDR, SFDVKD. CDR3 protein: CATSDYAGTSNEQFF. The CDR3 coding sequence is TGTGCCACCAGTGATTACGCAGGGACTTCCAATGAGCAGTTCTTC.

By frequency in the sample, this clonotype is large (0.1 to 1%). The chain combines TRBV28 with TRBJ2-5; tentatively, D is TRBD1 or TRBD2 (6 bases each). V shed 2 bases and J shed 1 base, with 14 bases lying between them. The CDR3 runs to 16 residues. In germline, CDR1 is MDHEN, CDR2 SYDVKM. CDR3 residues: CASSLSLGGIQETQYF. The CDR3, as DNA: TGTGCCAGCAGTTTAAGCTTAGGGGGGATCCAAGAGACCCAGTACTTC.

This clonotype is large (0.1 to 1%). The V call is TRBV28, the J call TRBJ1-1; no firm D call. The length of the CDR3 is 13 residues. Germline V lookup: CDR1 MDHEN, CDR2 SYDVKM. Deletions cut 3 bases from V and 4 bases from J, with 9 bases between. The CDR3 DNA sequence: TGTGCCAGCAGTTTGATCGACACCACTGAAGCTTTCTTT. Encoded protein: CASSLIDTTEAFF.

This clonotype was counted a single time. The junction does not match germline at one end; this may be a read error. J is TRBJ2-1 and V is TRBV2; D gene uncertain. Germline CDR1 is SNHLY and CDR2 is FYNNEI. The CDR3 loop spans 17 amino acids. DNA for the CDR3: TGTGCCAGCAGTGAGACCCCGTTAGCCAGCTCCTACAATGAGCAGTCCTTC. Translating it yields CASSETPLASSYNEQSF. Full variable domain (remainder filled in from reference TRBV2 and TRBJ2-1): EPEVTQTPSHQVTQMGQEVILRCVPISNHLYFYWYRQILGQKVEFLVSFYNNEISEKSEIFDDQFSVERPDGSNFTLKIRSTKLEDSAMYFCASSETPLASSYNEQSFGPGTRLTVL.

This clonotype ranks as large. The CDR3 DNA is TGTGCCAGCAGGTCTGGACAGACAAACACTGAAGCTTTCTTT. Protein sequence: CASRSGQTNTEAFF. The chain has TRBV27 and TRBJ1-1; TRBD1 might be the D (6 bases). The V and J ends lost 6 bases and 2 bases respectively, with 13 bases between them. The CDR3 runs 14 residues. In germline, CDR1 is MNHEY, CDR2 SMNVEV (reference sequence).

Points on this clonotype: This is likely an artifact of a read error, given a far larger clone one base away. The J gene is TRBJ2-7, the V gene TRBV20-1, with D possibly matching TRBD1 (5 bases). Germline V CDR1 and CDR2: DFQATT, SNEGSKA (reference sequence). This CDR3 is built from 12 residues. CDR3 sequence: CSAQGAEETQCF. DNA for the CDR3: TGCAGTGCCCAGGGTGCGGAAGAGACCCAGTGCTTC.

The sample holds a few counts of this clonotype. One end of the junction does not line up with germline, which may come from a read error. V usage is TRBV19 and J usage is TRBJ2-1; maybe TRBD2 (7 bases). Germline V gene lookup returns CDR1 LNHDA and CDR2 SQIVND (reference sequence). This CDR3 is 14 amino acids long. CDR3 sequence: CASSIGGPFNEQLF. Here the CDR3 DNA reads TGTGCCAGTAGTATCGGGGGGCCCTTCAATGAGCAGCTCTTC.

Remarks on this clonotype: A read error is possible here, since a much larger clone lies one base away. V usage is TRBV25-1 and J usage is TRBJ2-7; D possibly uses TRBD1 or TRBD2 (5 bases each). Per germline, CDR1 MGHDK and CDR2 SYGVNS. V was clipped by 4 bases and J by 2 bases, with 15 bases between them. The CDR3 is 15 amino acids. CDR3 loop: CASSAAGTRPYEQYF. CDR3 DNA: TGTGCCAGCAGTGCAGCCGGGACGCGTCCCTACGAGCAGTACTTC.

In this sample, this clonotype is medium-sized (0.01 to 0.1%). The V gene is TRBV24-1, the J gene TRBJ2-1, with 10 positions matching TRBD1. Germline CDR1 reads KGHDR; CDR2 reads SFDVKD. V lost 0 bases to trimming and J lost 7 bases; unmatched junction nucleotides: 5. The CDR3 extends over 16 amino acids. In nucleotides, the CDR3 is TGTGCCACCAGTGATTTGGGGACAGGGGTGAATAATGAGCAGTTCTTC. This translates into CATSDLGTGVNNEQFF.